This T cell receptor (beta chain) was profiled in a study of OX40 agonist ivuxolimab in advanced cancers. Study-wide context: Aged 23 to 79 with a mean of around 60 years, they were less than 90% male. Study results and limitations: Antigen targets of the expanded peripheral T cells went undetermined. The study observed clonal expansion of CD4+ and CD8+ blood T cells by week 6 at 0.1 to 3.0 mg/kg.

The CDR3 contains 14 residues. Trimming pared 7 bases from V and 11 bases from J, leaving 23 bases between. Germline CDR1 reads SGHTA; CDR2 reads FQGNSA. The method was immunoSEQ multiplex PCR; TCRdb's version includes in-frame clones alone and lacks a portion of them. Of roughly 66,000 clones in the sample, roughly four fifths are singletons; the top ten hold under 2.5%. As concerns this clone: Its antigen is currently unknown.

This receptor was identified in an adult with an advanced solid tumor such as melanoma, head and neck, liver or kidney cancer. The sequenced sample was CD4+ or CD8+ T cells sorted from blood, obtained in a trial of the OX40 agonist ivuxolimab. The V call is TRBV7-2, the J call TRBJ2-5, with D maybe TRBD2 (6 bases). This CDR3 is CASTRDSYPAEQYF. The DNA for the CDR3 is TGTGCCAGCACCCGGGACTCCTACCCAGCTGAGCAGTACTTC.